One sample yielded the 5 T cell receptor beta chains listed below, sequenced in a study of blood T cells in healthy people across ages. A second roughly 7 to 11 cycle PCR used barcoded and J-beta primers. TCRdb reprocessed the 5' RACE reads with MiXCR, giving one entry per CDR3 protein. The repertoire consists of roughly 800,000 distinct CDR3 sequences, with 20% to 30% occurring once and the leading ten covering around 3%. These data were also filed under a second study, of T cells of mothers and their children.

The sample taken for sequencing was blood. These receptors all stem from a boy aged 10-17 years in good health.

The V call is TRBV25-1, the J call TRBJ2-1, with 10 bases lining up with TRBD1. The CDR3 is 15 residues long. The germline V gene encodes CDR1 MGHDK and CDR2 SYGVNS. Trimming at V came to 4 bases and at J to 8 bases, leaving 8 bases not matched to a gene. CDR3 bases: TGTGCCAGCAGTGCCGGGACAGGGGCATATCATGAGCAGTTCTTC. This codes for CASSAGTGAYHEQFF.

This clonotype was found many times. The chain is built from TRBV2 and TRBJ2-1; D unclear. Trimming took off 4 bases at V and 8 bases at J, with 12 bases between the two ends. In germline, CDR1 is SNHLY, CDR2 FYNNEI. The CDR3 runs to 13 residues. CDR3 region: CASSVGRPDEQFF. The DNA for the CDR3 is TGTGCCAGCAGTGTTGGTCGACCCGATGAGCAGTTCTTC.

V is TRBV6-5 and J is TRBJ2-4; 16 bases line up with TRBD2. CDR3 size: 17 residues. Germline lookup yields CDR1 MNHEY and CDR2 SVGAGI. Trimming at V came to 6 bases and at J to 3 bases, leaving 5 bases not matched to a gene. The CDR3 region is CASSGTSGGAGKNIQYF. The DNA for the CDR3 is TGTGCCAGCAGCGGGACTAGCGGGGGGGCTGGCAAAAACATTCAGTACTTC.

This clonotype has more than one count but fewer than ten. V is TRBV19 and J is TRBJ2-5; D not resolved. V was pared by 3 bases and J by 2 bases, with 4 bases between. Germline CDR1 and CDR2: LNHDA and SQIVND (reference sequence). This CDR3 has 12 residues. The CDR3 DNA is TGTGCCAGTAGTATGAGACAAGAGACCCAGTACTTC. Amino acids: CASSMRQETQYF.

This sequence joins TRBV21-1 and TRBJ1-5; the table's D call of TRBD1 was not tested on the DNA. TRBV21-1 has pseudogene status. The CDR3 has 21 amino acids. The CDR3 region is CASSKIRGRDRATPSNQPQHF. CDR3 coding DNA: TGTGCCAGCAGCAAAATTAGGGGCCGGGACAGGGCCACCCCTAGCAATCAGCCCCAGCATTTT.